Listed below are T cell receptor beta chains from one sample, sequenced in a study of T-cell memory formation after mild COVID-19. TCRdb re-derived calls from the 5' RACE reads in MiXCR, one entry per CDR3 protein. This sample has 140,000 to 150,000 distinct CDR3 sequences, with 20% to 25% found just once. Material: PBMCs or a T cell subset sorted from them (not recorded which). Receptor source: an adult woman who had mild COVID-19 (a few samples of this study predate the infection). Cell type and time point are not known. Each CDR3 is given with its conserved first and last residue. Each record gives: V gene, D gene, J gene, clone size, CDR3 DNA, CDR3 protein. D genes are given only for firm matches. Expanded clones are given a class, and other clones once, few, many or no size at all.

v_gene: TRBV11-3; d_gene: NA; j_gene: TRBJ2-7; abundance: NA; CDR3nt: TGTGCCAGCAGCTTAGAAAAAACCTACGAGCAGTACTTC; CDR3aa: CASSLEKTYEQYF
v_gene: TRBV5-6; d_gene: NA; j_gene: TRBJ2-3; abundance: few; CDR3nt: TGTGCCAGCAGCCCTATGTACAGGGACATAGCCAGAACCCTTAGCACAGATACGCAGTATTTT; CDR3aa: CASSPMYRDIARTLSTDTQYF
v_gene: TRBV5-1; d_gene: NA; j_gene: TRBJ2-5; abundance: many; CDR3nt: TGCGCCAGCAGCCTTCAAGAGACCCAGTACTTC; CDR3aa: CASSLQETQYF
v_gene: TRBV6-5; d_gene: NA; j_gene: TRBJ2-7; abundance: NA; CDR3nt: TGTGCCAGCTCCGGGACGGACTCCTACGAGCAGTACTTC; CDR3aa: CASSGTDSYEQYF
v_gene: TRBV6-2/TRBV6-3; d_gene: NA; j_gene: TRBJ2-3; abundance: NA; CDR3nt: TGTGCCAGCAGTTACTCCACCCGCGCAGCAGATACGCAGTATTTT; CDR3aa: CASSYSTRAADTQYF
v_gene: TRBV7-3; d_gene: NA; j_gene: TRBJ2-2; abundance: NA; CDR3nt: TGTGCCAGCAGCTTATCCCAGGGAGGAGGGGAGCTGTTTTTT; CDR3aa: CASSLSQGGGELFF
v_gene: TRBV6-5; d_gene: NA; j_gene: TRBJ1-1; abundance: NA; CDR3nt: TGTGCCAGCAGTTACAGCCAGAGGAACACTGAAGCTTTCTTT; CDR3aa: CASSYSQRNTEAFF
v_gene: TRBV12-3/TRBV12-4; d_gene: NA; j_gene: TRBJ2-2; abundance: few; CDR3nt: TGTGCCAGCATCTCCAAATTCCGGACCGGGGAGCTGTTTTTT; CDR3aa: CASISKFRTGELFF
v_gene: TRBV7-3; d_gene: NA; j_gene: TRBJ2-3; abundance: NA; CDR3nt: TGTGCCAGCAGCTTCGCAGGGGGCACAGATACGCAGTATTTT; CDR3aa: CASSFAGGTDTQYF
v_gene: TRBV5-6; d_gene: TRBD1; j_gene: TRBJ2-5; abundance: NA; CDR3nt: TGTGCCAGCAGCTTGCTGGGACAGGGGCTTGAGACCCAGTACTTC; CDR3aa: CASSLLGQGLETQYF
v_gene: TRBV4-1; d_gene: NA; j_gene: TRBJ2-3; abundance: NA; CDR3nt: TGCGCCAGCAGCCTTGGGACGAATACGCAGTATTTT; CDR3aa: CASSLGTNTQYF
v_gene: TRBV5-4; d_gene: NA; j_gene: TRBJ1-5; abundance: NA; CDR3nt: TGTGCCAGCAGCTTGTACGGTCAGCCCCAGCATTTT; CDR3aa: CASSLYGQPQHF
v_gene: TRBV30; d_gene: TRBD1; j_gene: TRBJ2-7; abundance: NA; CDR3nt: TGTGCCTCCACCGGGACAGCGGACTACGAGCAGTACTTC; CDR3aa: CASTGTADYEQYF
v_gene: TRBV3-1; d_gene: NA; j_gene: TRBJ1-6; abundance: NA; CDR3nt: TGTGCCAGCAGCCAAGAGGTGGGGGTAAATAATTCACCCCTCCACTTT; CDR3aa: CASSQEVGVNNSPLHF
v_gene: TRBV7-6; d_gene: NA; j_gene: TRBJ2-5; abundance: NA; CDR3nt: TGTGCCAGCAGCTTAGAAAGTTCGGTGACGCGGGAAGAGACCCAGTACTTC; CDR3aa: CASSLESSVTREETQYF
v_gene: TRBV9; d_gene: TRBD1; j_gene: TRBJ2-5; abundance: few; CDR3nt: TGTGCCAGCAGCGTAGCAGGGACAGCCCAAGAGACCCAGTACTTC; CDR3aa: CASSVAGTAQETQYF